These 23 T cell receptor beta chains share one sample of origin, sequenced in a study of monozygotic twins with cystic fibrosis. Clones were read by immunoSEQ multiplex PCR, and TCRdb kept only the in-frame ones, dropping some. In the table there are over 15,000 clones, almost 97% of which are singletons. What was sequenced was blood. The source is a girl aged 2 to 9 with cystic fibrosis.

The chain links TRBV5-1 to TRBJ2-1; possible D gene TRBD1, 5 bases. CDR1 and CDR2 (germline): SGHRS, YFSETQ. With 0 bases removed from V and 7 bases from J, the gap between germline ends came to 14 bases. The CDR3 is 15 amino acids. CDR3 in amino acids: CASSLEGSGVNEQFF. Here the CDR3 DNA reads TGCGCCAGCAGCTTGGAGGGGTCGGGCGTTAATGAGCAGTTCTTC.

This chain joins TRBV27 and TRBJ1-2; D gene uncertain. The V end lost 6 bases, the J end lost 7 bases, and 18 bases lay between the germline ends. This CDR3 has 14 residues. The germline V gene encodes CDR1 MNHEY and CDR2 SMNVEV (reference sequence). CDR3 sequence (DNA): TGTGCCAGCAGAGAGGCCTCCTATTCGTTTGGCTACACCTTC. Its translation is CASREASYSFGYTF.

The chain employs TRBV5-6 and TRBJ1-2, with TRBD1 as a possible D gene (6 bases). The CDR3 runs to 18 residues. Deletions cut 1 base from V and 2 bases from J, with 21 bases between. Germline lookup yields CDR1 SGHDT and CDR2 YYEEEE. The DNA of the CDR3 is TGTGCCAGCAGCTTGTCGACAGGAGGCGTGCCCCTGAACTATGGCTACACCTTC. Residues: CASSLSTGGVPLNYGYTF.

The chain recombines TRBV28 with TRBJ2-7, with TRBD2 matching over 11 bases. V was pared by 4 bases and J by 6 bases, with 8 bases of the junction left unmatched. CDR1 is MDHEN, CDR2 SYDVKM, per germline. This CDR3 is built from 15 residues. This CDR3 is CASSSPPLAGGEQYF. CDR3 DNA sequence: TGTGCCAGCAGTTCCCCTCCCCTAGCGGGGGGCGAGCAGTACTTC.

The rearrangement links TRBV19 to TRBJ2-1; D is perhaps TRBD2 (6 bases). CDR1 is LNHDA, CDR2 SQIVND, per germline (reference sequence). This CDR3 is built from 15 residues. V was cut by 7 bases and J by 7 bases, with 20 bases left in between. This CDR3 reads CASKTHGGSLNEQFF. The CDR3 region has the DNA TGTGCCAGTAAGACCCACGGGGGTTCCTTAAATGAGCAGTTCTTC.

In its sample, this clone was seen once. The chain couples TRBV18 to TRBJ1-2; TRBD1 matches at 11 bases. The V gene's germline CDR1 is KGHSH and CDR2 LQKENI. The length of the CDR3 is 15 residues. Trimming at V came to 3 bases and at J to 4 bases, leaving 4 bases not matched to a gene. In DNA, the CDR3 is TGTGCCAGCTCACCCGGGACAGGGGGAGGCTATGGCTACACCTTC. Residues: CASSPGTGGGYGYTF.

Here the CDR3 DNA reads TGTGCCAGCACGGTTAGCGGATACTCCTACAATGAGCAGTTCTTC. Amino acids: CASTVSGYSYNEQFF. The chain carries TRBV2 and TRBJ2-1; possibly TRBD2 for D (6 bases). This CDR3 contains 15 residues. V lost 7 bases and J 0 bases, leaving 13 bases between the germline ends. The germline V gene encodes CDR1 SNHLY and CDR2 FYNNEI.

The rearrangement uses TRBV4-3 and TRBJ2-3; maybe TRBD2 (7 bases). Trimming removed 1 base from V and 1 base from J, with 12 bases in between. CDR3 length: 16 residues. CDR1 LGHNA and CDR2 YSLEER come from the germline V gene. The CDR3 spells CASSQAGGRGTDTQYF. CDR3 nucleotides: TGCGCCAGCAGCCAAGCGGGGGGCCGGGGCACAGATACGCAGTATTTT.

The rearrangement links TRBV7-2 to TRBJ2-3, with 10 bases aligning to TRBD2. The CDR3 runs 14 residues. Unmatched junction bases numbered 6, after V lost 8 bases and J lost 4 bases. Germline CDR1 reads SGHTA; CDR2 reads FQGNSA. In DNA, the CDR3 is TGTGCCAGCGAGCGGGGGGGCTCCGCAGATACGCAGTATTTT. Translated: CASERGGSADTQYF.

This clone came up once. The gene calls are TRBV27 and TRBJ2-1, with D maybe TRBD2 (6 bases). V lost 8 bases to trimming and J lost 10 bases, with 15 bases between them. Germline loops: CDR1 MNHEY, CDR2 SMNVEV (reference sequence). This CDR3 has 12 residues. DNA of the CDR3: TGTGCCAGCTGGGACTTCCAAGTGGAGCAGTTCTTC. Its translation is CASWDFQVEQFF.

This rearrangement joins TRBV4-3 to TRBJ2-7; 12 nucleotides line up with TRBD2. Trimming cost V 2 bases and J 1 base; bases outside gene matches: 3. The CDR3 extends over 16 amino acids. Looked up from germline, CDR1 is LGHNA and CDR2 is YSLEER. CDR3 sequence: CASSQTLAGGSYEQYF. The DNA for the CDR3 is TGCGCCAGCAGCCAAACTCTAGCGGGGGGGTCCTACGAGCAGTACTTC.

V usage is TRBV5-4 and J usage is TRBJ2-5; D is perhaps TRBD1 (6 bases). V was shortened by 5 bases and J by 5 bases, with 13 bases between the two germline ends. This CDR3 has 13 amino acids. Germline CDR1 SGHNT, CDR2 YYREEE (reference sequence). The CDR3 nucleotides read TGTGCCAGCAGACAGGGTCCCGGGGAGACCCAGTACTTC. Protein product: CASRQGPGETQYF.

The chain recombines TRBV2 with TRBJ2-7; D is tentatively TRBD1 or TRBD2 (5 bases each). Trimming removed 8 bases from V and 1 base from J, with 12 bases in between. This CDR3 comprises 13 residues. From germline, CDR1 is SNHLY and CDR2 FYNNEI. CDR3 DNA sequence: TGTGCCAGCCGCCGGGACGGTTCCTACGAGCAGTACTTC. Translation: CASRRDGSYEQYF.

J is TRBJ2-1 and V is TRBV10-1, with 9 positions matching TRBD2. Per the germline V gene, CDR1 is WNHNN and CDR2 is SYGVQD (reference sequence). This CDR3 contains 15 residues. After removal of 5 bases from V and 7 bases from J, the junction contained 9 bases not matched to a gene. This CDR3 is CASSLSGGSGNEQFF. As DNA, the CDR3 is TGCGCCAGCAGTCTAAGCGGGGGGTCGGGAAATGAGCAGTTCTTC.

This chain connects TRBV2 to TRBJ1-5; D not certain. Trimming stripped 4 bases from V and 0 bases from J, with 7 bases between. CDR1 and CDR2 from the germline V gene are SNHLY and FYNNEI. The CDR3 has 14 residues. This CDR3 is CASSGTVSNQPQHF. The CDR3 bases are TGTGCCAGCAGTGGGACGGTTAGCAATCAGCCCCAGCATTTT.

This chain uses TRBV6-6 with TRBJ1-3; possible D gene TRBD1, 5 bases. Germline CDR1 and CDR2: MNHNY and SVGAGI (reference sequence). This CDR3 contains 15 residues. V gave up 7 bases and J gave up 0 bases, with 13 bases separating them. The CDR3 reads CASNRDGISGNTIYF. The CDR3 region has the DNA TGTGCCAGCAACCGGGACGGTATCTCTGGAAACACCATATATTTT.

The V and J genes are TRBV19 and TRBJ2-4; unclear D gene. The CDR3 has 18 residues. Germline CDR1 LNHDA, CDR2 SQIVND (reference sequence). V shed 9 bases and J shed 0 bases, with 24 bases lying between them. This CDR3 is CARISGGPTPLAKNIQYF. In nucleotides, the CDR3 is TGTGCCAGAATATCCGGTGGTCCAACGCCTCTAGCCAAAAACATTCAGTACTTC.

V and J are TRBV27 and TRBJ2-7, with a weak D call TRBD1 (6 bases). The germline V gene has CDR1 MNHEY and CDR2 SMNVEV (reference sequence). V was trimmed by 5 bases and J by 5 bases, leaving 28 bases between them. The CDR3 has 18 residues. The CDR3 region is CASSRRTAKGVVVHEQYF. As DNA, the CDR3 is TGTGCCAGCAGTAGACGGACAGCCAAAGGCGTAGTAGTCCACGAGCAGTACTTC.

The genes are TRBV4-1 and TRBJ1-5, with TRBD1 as a possible D gene (5 bases). Trimming left V 0 bases short and J 2 bases short, with 8 bases between. CDR1 and CDR2 from the germline V gene are MGHRA and YSYEKL. The CDR3 covers 15 residues. The CDR3 DNA follows: TGCGCCAGCAGCCAAGAGGGGGTACGCAATCAGCCCCAGCATTTT. Translation: CASSQEGVRNQPQHF.

The genes are TRBV25-1 and TRBJ2-5; 15 positions match TRBD2. The CDR3 covers 17 residues. Germline assignment: CDR1 MGHDK and CDR2 SYGVNS. With V trimmed by 4 bases and J by 1 base, 4 bases remained unmatched. The CDR3 sequence is CASSGRTSGGGQETQYF. In nucleotides, the CDR3 is TGTGCCAGCAGTGGGAGGACTAGCGGGGGGGGCCAAGAGACCCAGTACTTC.

This clone was picked up one time. The rearrangement uses TRBV12-5 and TRBJ1-4; TRBD1 aligns across 9 bases. J gave up 7 bases and V 1 base, and 7 bases lay outside the gene matches. Germline V lookup: CDR1 LGHNT, CDR2 FRNRAP. This CDR3 is 16 amino acids long. The DNA for the CDR3 is TGTGCTAGTGGTTTGGAGCGGGGACAGGGCGGTGAAAAACTGTTTTTT. Translation: CASGLERGQGGEKLFF.

The CDR3 protein is CASSSRGGAFNQPQHF. The CDR3 DNA follows: TGTGCCAGTAGTTCCCGAGGGGGGGCCTTCAATCAGCCCCAGCATTTT. V usage is TRBV19 and J usage is TRBJ1-5; TRBD1 is a possible D gene (6 bases). The CDR3 extends over 16 amino acids. The germline gives CDR1 LNHDA, CDR2 SQIVND (reference sequence). Trimming left V 5 bases short and J 3 bases short, with 17 bases between.

This clone was found once. The gene calls are TRBV28 and TRBJ1-2, with D uncertain. Trimming shortened V by 5 bases and J by 2 bases, and 12 bases separated the two germline ends. The CDR3 is 14 amino acids. Germline assignment: CDR1 MDHEN and CDR2 SYDVKM. The CDR3 reads CASSPVPGNYGYTF. CDR3 DNA sequence: TGTGCCAGCAGTCCAGTTCCGGGCAACTATGGCTACACCTTC.